This TCR beta chain was observed in a study of CXCR3-negative and CXCR3-positive naive CD8 T cells. Libraries were UMI-labeled 5' RACE TRB cDNA. TCRdb derives one entry per CDR3 protein from the 5' RACE reads, leaving out DNA. The sample's table shows fewer than 90,000 distinct CDR3 sequences. A remark on this clonotype: Its specificity is not known.

Germline assignment: CDR1 SGHKS and CDR2 YYEKEE (reference sequence). The length of the CDR3 is 14 residues. Study observations and caveats: Similarly elevated diversity marked both naive subsets, with memory CD8+ cells showing far lower diversity. The TRBV-TRBJ usage of naive CXCR3-negative and CXCR3-positive cells was similar, but that of memory cells differed. Higher TRB CDR3 hydrophobicity marked CXCR3-positive naive cells relative to CXCR3-negative naive cells.

This chain links TRBV5-5 with TRBJ2-7; TCRdb returns TRBD1, unconfirmable since there is no DNA. The source of this sequence is a human donor in good health. Some clones in this sample may be carry-over from other donors' samples. Sequencing was done on a sample of naive CXCR3- CD8+ T cells from blood. Noted subset: CD45RO-CCR7+CD27+CD95- naive CD8+ T cells lacking CXCR3 (TNR3-). This CDR3 is CASSETGFSYEQYF.